The present T cell receptor beta chain was sequenced within a study of T cells expressing NK-cell markers (TCRdb year 2020). About the investigation overall: In sorted CD3+CD56+NKG2C+, CD3+CD56+NKG2C- and CD3+CD56-NKG2C+ T-cell subsets from several donors, TCR beta-chain repertoires were profiled. Seven of the eight sequenced donors were HCMV-seropositive and one was HCMV-seronegative. The study sequenced eight donors, all healthy volunteers chosen at random: three men and five women. The libraries were sequenced on Illumina HiSeq 2000/2500, MiSeq or NextSeq, producing 2 x 150 bp reads.

The germline V gene specifies SQVTM as CDR1 and ANQGSEA as CDR2. The CDR3 sequence holds 14 residues, the cysteine and phenylalanine included. No DNA appears here. Points on this clonotype: What antigen it recognizes has not been identified.

What the research found in general, with its limitations: Those dominant clonotypes were again the most abundant among CD3+CD56-NKG2C+ cells in four donors, at about 25-60.1%. It remained unclear whether the expanded NKG2C-expressing T cell clones were specific for HCMV antigens. In 6 or 7 donors, the dominant CD3+CD56+NKG2C+ clonotypes ranked among the top 10 CD8+ clonotypes, making up roughly 1.0-8% of CD8+ T cells.

A commercial ELISA kit detecting HCMV-specific IgG in serum was used to determine HCMV serostatus. Peripheral blood mononuclear cells were isolated from blood by Ficoll density gradient centrifugation. Sequencing was carried out with an Illumina HiSeq 2000. TCR beta cDNA libraries were prepared using 5'RACE template switching, which introduced a universal primer site and unique molecular identifiers. Synthesis of cDNA was primed from the TCR beta constant segment and was followed by two consecutive PCR amplification steps. Turning to the authors' computational methods: Reads were demultiplexed and grouped by UMI with MIGEC, and clonotypes were assembled and quantified with MiTCR. To exclude erroneous sequences, only TCR cDNA sequences supported by at least two reads were retained. The tcR package was used for downstream repertoire analysis, with clonotypes matched between fractions based on CDR3 nucleotide sequence plus V segment. VDJmatch was used to annotate antigen specificity against VDJdb, with one amino acid substitution allowed in CDR3. After the reads were reprocessed by TCRdb, one entry was made per CDR3 protein sequence, with no DNA. The V and J calls and clone size are TCRdb's, not the authors'. This sample's table has entries for about 390,000 distinct CDR3 sequences. The top ten clones comprise around 10% of the sample.

The sequenced sample was blood T cells: a sorted CD56 or NKG2C T cell subset, CD4+ or CD8+ T cells, or bulk PBMC T cells (not recorded which). The sequence came from a woman aged 50 to 65 in good health. Donor details come from another sample of the same person, matched by shared clones. Recombination connected TRBV29-1 to TRBJ2-4; TCRdb's D call of TRBD1 is untestable without DNA. For the CDR3, the sequence is CSVWDRGGGNIQYF.